The present T cell receptor beta chain was sequenced within a study of T cell repertoires in cytomegalovirus infection. On the study more broadly: Public TCR beta signatures were indicative of both CMV infection and a matching HLA type.

One entry per CDR3 protein, called by TCRdb with MiXCR from the reads. Here the sample spans approximately 1,000,000 distinct CDR3 sequences, around 32% being singletons. Ten or more counts support this clonotype. Its antigen is still unknown. Findings and limits, study-wide: HLA-C-restricted, CMV-specific TCR beta clonotypes were dominant ex vivo. Cumulative frequency (of public TCR beta family members) identified carriers of CMV plus the relevant HLA.

The receptor was derived from a human donor in good health (CMV status not recorded). Some clones in this sample may be carry-over from other donors' samples. The material sequenced was cultured CD8+ T cells from PBMCs, taken from culture after CMV antigen stimulation.

CDR3 sequence (DNA): TGTGCCAGCAGCTGGTACAGGGGGGAGAACACTGAAGCTTTCTTT. It is translated as CASSWYRGENTEAFF. The V gene is TRBV7-9, the J gene TRBJ1-1; TRBD1 matches 8 bases. Per the germline V gene, CDR1 is SEHNR and CDR2 is FQNEAQ (reference sequence). J lost 1 base, V lost 4 bases, and 5 bases had no gene match. The CDR3 spans 15 residues.